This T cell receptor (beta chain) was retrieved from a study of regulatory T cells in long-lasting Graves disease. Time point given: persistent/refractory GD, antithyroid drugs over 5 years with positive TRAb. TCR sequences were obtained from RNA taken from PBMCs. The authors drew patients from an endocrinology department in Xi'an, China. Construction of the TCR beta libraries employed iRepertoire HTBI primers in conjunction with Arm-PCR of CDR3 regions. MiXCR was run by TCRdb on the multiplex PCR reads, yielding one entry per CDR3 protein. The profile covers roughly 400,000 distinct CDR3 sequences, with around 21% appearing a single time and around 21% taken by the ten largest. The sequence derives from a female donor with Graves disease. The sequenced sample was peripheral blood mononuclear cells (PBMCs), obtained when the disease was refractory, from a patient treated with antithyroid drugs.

The CDR3 loop is CASSLSYQGRTEAFF. CDR3 DNA sequence: TGTGCCAGCAGCTTAAGCTACCAGGGAAGGACTGAAGCTTTCTTT. The chain employs TRBV13 and TRBJ1-1, with D possibly being TRBD1 (5 bases). V was cut by 2 bases and J by 5 bases, with 15 bases left in between. The CDR3 spans 15 residues. In germline, CDR1 is PRHDT, CDR2 FYEKMQ (reference sequence).